The 17 T cell receptor beta chains given below trace back to one sample, sequenced in a study of neoadjuvant anti-PD-1 for oral cavity cancer. Time point defined: after neoadjuvant nivolumab, at surgical resection. Only in-frame clones appear in the TCRdb table, and some are missing; sequencing was by immunoSEQ multiplex PCR. The data show around 70,000 clones, 70% to 90% seen once. The sample in question was PBMCs, obtained after nivolumab (anti-PD-1) treatment. The source of these receptors is a person aged 40 to 85 with oral cavity squamous cell carcinoma.

This rearrangement joins TRBV28 to TRBJ2-7; D uncertain. Looked up from germline, CDR1 is MDHEN and CDR2 is SYDVKM. The V gene lost 2 bases and the J gene lost 4 bases, with 9 bases spanning the gap. CDR3 length equals 13 residues. CDR3 DNA sequence: TGTGCCAGCAGTTTACTAGGGTTGTACGAGCAGTACTTC. Protein sequence: CASSLLGLYEQYF.

The CDR3 DNA sequence: TGTGCCAGAGCCGCGGGAGATTACTACAATGAGCAGTTCTTC. It codes for CARAAGDYYNEQFF. The chain employs TRBV2 and TRBJ2-1, with 7 bases identical to TRBD2. Germline loops: CDR1 SNHLY, CDR2 FYNNEI. The CDR3 consists of 14 residues. J gave up 3 bases and V 9 bases, and 8 bases lay outside the gene matches.

This rearrangement joins TRBV10-2 to TRBJ2-1; D gene uncertain. In germline, CDR1 is WSHSY, CDR2 SAAADI. V gave up 5 bases and J gave up 5 bases, with 10 bases separating them. This CDR3 has 13 residues. The CDR3 coding sequence is TGCGCCAGCAGTCGACTGGAACACAATGAGCAGTTCTTC. Translation: CASSRLEHNEQFF.

The V call is TRBV29-1, the J call TRBJ2-7, with D perhaps assigned TRBD1 or TRBD2 (5 bases each). Germline loops: CDR1 SQVTM, CDR2 ANQGSEA. The CDR3 totals 12 residues. V lost 4 bases and J 3 bases, leaving 10 bases between the germline ends. CDR3 nucleotides: TGCAGCGTTGCACGTGGGGGCTACGAGCAGTACTTC. It specifies CSVARGGYEQYF.

V usage is TRBV6-6 and J usage is TRBJ2-7; possibly TRBD1 or TRBD2 for D (5 bases each). The V gene's germline CDR1 is MNHNY and CDR2 SVGAGI (reference sequence). The CDR3 is 14 residues long. V was shortened by 4 bases and J by 1 base, with 11 bases between the two germline ends. The CDR3 nucleotides are TGTGCCAGCAGTTCGGGACCTAATTCCTACGAGCAGTACTTC. This sequence encodes CASSSGPNSYEQYF.

J is TRBJ2-5 and V is TRBV7-9; weak D call: TRBD1 (5 bases). Germline-derived CDR1 and CDR2 are SEHNR and FQNEAQ (reference sequence). Trimming stripped 6 bases from V and 7 bases from J, with 12 bases between. The CDR3 length is 12 residues. For the CDR3, the DNA is TGTGCCAGCAGTCAACAGGATGGGACCCAGTACTTC. Encoded protein: CASSQQDGTQYF. Complete variable domain (other parts from reference TRBV7-9 and TRBJ2-5): DTGVSQNPRHKITKRGQNVTFRCDPISEHNRLYWYRQTLGQGPEFLTYFQNEAQLEKSRLLSDRFSAERPKGSFSTLEIQRTEQGDSAMYLCASSQQDGTQYFGPGTRLLVL.

This chain uses TRBV6-1 with TRBJ2-7; D is uncertain. V lost 6 bases, J lost 3 bases, and 6 bases lay in between. CDR3 length equals 11 residues. In germline, CDR1 is MNHNS, CDR2 SASEGT. The CDR3 protein is CASSQSYEQYF. Written as DNA, the CDR3 is TGTGCCAGCAGCCAGAGCTACGAGCAGTACTTC.

The V and J genes are TRBV5-1 and TRBJ2-2, with a weak D call TRBD2 (6 bases). Looked up from germline, CDR1 is SGHRS and CDR2 is YFSETQ. Deletions cut 4 bases from V and 0 bases from J, with 13 bases between. The CDR3 has 16 residues. This CDR3 reads CASSRETGTNTGELFF. The DNA for the CDR3 is TGCGCCAGCAGCCGGGAGACTGGGACGAACACCGGGGAGCTGTTTTTT.

The chain joins TRBV27 to TRBJ2-1, with 7 bases identical to TRBD1. From germline, CDR1 is MNHEY and CDR2 SMNVEV (reference sequence). This CDR3 spans 14 amino acids. Germline trimming cut 6 bases from V and 3 bases from J; bases unmatched to any gene: 5. The CDR3 nucleotides are TGTGCCAGCAGGACAGGGCCGGACTACAATGAGCAGTTCTTC. Amino acid sequence: CASRTGPDYNEQFF.

The chain joins TRBV5-4 to TRBJ1-1; 9 positions agree with TRBD1. Per germline, CDR1 SGHNT and CDR2 YYREEE (reference sequence). Trimming took 3 bases from V and 7 from J; bases not matched to a gene: 13. This CDR3 spans 16 amino acids. The CDR3 sequence: CASSSPGQGVLGEAFF. The CDR3 DNA reads as TGTGCCAGCAGCTCACCGGGACAGGGAGTCTTAGGTGAAGCTTTCTTT.

This chain joins TRBV19 and TRBJ1-5; D is unresolved. V lost 7 bases, J lost 1 base, and 14 bases lay in between. The CDR3 loop spans 15 amino acids. Germline CDR1 is LNHDA and CDR2 is SQIVND (reference sequence). Written as DNA, the CDR3 is TGTGCCAGTACCCTCACCGGACCGAGCAATCAGCCCCAGCATTTT. Translated, it gives CASTLTGPSNQPQHF.

This clone was detected once. The CDR3 sequence is CASSFTLTGGTYEQYF. In DNA form, the CDR3 reads TGTGCCAGCAGCTTCACCCTGACAGGGGGTACCTACGAGCAGTACTTC. The chain links TRBV7-2 to TRBJ2-7; TRBD1 matches 9 bases. The CDR3 loop spans 16 amino acids. Unmatched junction bases numbered 8, after V lost 3 bases and J lost 2 bases. Germline CDR1 and CDR2: SGHTA and FQGNSA.

This chain uses TRBV6-5 with TRBJ1-2; TRBD1 matches at 7 bases. CDR3 length: 13 amino acids. CDR1 and CDR2 from the germline V gene are MNHEY and SVGAGI. V lost 6 bases to trimming and J lost 8 bases; unmatched junction nucleotides: 9. The CDR3 sequence: CASRPDRVQGYTF. The CDR3 bases are TGTGCCAGCAGACCCGACAGGGTGCAGGGCTACACCTTC.

The chain carries TRBV28 and TRBJ1-5; D might be TRBD1 (6 bases). The germline V gene encodes CDR1 MDHEN and CDR2 SYDVKM. V dropped 6 bases and J dropped 2 bases, with 11 bases sitting between them. This CDR3 is built from 14 residues. In DNA, the CDR3 is TGTGCCAGCAGCCCATCAGGGGGCAATCAGCCCCAGCATTTT. Translation gives CASSPSGGNQPQHF.

The rearrangement uses TRBV5-1 and TRBJ2-3, with TRBD2 matching over 7 bases. Germline V CDR1 and CDR2: SGHRS, YFSETQ. The CDR3 consists of 17 residues. Unmatched junction bases numbered 13, after V lost 0 bases and J lost 6 bases. CDR3 sequence reads: CASSLAGRRGLGDTQYF. CDR3 nucleotides: TGCGCCAGCAGCTTGGCCGGGAGGCGGGGTCTCGGGGATACGCAGTATTTT.

V usage is TRBV5-6 and J usage is TRBJ2-2, with D unclear. Germline values: CDR1 SGHDT, CDR2 YYEEEE. The V end lost 1 base, the J end lost 6 bases, and 10 bases lay between the germline ends. This CDR3 is 14 amino acids long. Written as DNA, the CDR3 is TGTGCCAGCAGCTTGCCTTGGGGTCCCGGGGAGCTGTTTTTT. Translated, it gives CASSLPWGPGELFF.

The chain uses TRBV5-1 and TRBJ1-1; tentatively, D is TRBD1 (6 bases). Trimming removed 4 bases from V and 1 base from J, with 14 bases in between. CDR1 and CDR2 (germline): SGHRS, YFSETQ. The CDR3 extends over 15 amino acids. CDR3 residues: CASSPRTDSNTEAFF. In DNA form, the CDR3 reads TGCGCCAGCAGCCCGCGGACAGATTCGAACACTGAAGCTTTCTTT.